This T cell receptor beta chain is from a study of cytomegalovirus exposure and HLA in healthy donors. PCR primers comprised 60 Vbeta and 13 Jbeta primers. Data came from immunoSEQ multiplex PCR; TCRdb stores just in-frame clones and leaves some out. The sample has under 150,000 clones, around 83% seen once. Regarding the study as a whole: A link between a missense DCLRE1C variant and TCR beta V- and J-gene trimming emerged from a later analysis. Being productive about 87% or about 30% of the time was typical of most TCR beta V segments in an earlier analysis. In a later analysis, 15,000 to 20,000 TCR beta sequences were associated with HLA alleles at 0.05 false discovery rate. It was assumed in the presence/absence analyses that sequencing depth was roughly uniform across donors.

With 2 bases removed from V and 3 bases from J, the gap between germline ends came to 6 bases. The V gene's germline CDR1 is GTSNPN and CDR2 SVGIG (reference sequence). The CDR3 has 12 residues. To note about this clone: No antigen is known for it.

What was sequenced was PBMCs. This clonotype was sampled from a girl aged 2-15 years in good health and CMV-seronegative. The chain joins TRBV30 to TRBJ2-3, with D unclear. CDR3 sequence reads: CAWSPQTDTQYF. In nucleotides, the CDR3 is TGTGCCTGGAGTCCACAGACAGATACGCAGTATTTT.